A single sample gave rise to the 27 T cell receptor beta chains below, sequenced in a study of blood T cell repertoires in COVID-19. Clones were sequenced by immunoSEQ multiplex PCR, and TCRdb holds only the in-frame ones, with some missing. The profile covers about 160,000 clones, with around 84% appearing a single time and around 6.6% taken by the ten largest. The sequenced material came from peripheral blood. The receptors originated from a man aged 45-65 years with active or convalescent COVID-19.

This sequence joins TRBV27 and TRBJ1-4; D is perhaps TRBD1 (6 bases). Germline V gene data show CDR1 as MNHEY and CDR2 as SMNVEV (reference sequence). V lost 5 bases, J lost 4 bases, and 23 bases lay in between. This CDR3 is 18 amino acids long. The CDR3 loop reads CASSPLPGDTRFNEKLFF. The DNA of the CDR3 is TGTGCCAGCAGTCCCCTCCCCGGGGACACCCGATTTAATGAAAAACTGTTTTTT.

This clone has more than one count but fewer than ten. The chain has TRBV10-2 and TRBJ2-2; a weak D match, TRBD1 (9 bases). Germline V lookup: CDR1 WSHSY, CDR2 SAAADI. V lost 6 bases, J lost 4 bases, and 15 bases lay in between. This CDR3 has 15 residues. Here the CDR3 reads CASRGQGLVTGELFF. CDR3 DNA: TGCGCCAGCAGGGGACAGGGACTAGTCACCGGGGAGCTGTTTTTT.

The J gene is TRBJ1-5, the V gene TRBV20-1; TRBD1 matches at 7 bases. The CDR3 loop spans 15 amino acids. The ends lost 3 bases at V and 6 bases at J; junction bases unmatched: 11. The germline V gene encodes CDR1 DFQATT and CDR2 SNEGSKA (reference sequence). The CDR3: CSASAPGGEAQPQHF. As DNA, the CDR3 is TGCAGTGCTAGTGCGCCAGGGGGAGAGGCTCAGCCCCAGCATTTT.

The J gene is TRBJ1-5, the V gene TRBV10-3; 8 bases fit TRBD1. The germline V gene encodes CDR1 ENHRY and CDR2 SYGVKD. Germline trimming cut 6 bases from V and 5 bases from J; bases unmatched to any gene: 9. This CDR3 is 15 amino acids long. The DNA of the CDR3 is TGTGCCATCAGAGCCCGGGACAGGAACGATCAGCCCCAGCATTTT. Its translation: CAIRARDRNDQPQHF.

This sequence joins TRBV7-9 and TRBJ2-1; 8 bases fit TRBD2. V lost 1 base and J lost 2; bases outside the gene matches: 10. CDR3 length: 18 amino acids. Germline-derived CDR1 and CDR2 are SEHNR and FQNEAQ (reference sequence). As DNA, the CDR3 is TGTGCCAGCAGCTTAGGACGATTAGCGGGATCCCCCTACAATGAGCAGTTCTTC. This translates into CASSLGRLAGSPYNEQFF.

This clone was seen just once. This same CDR3 is encoded by further DNA sequences in the sample. J is TRBJ2-5 and V is TRBV19, with D unresolved. Germline V CDR1 and CDR2: LNHDA, SQIVND (reference sequence). This CDR3 has 14 amino acids. Deletions cut 1 base from V and 1 base from J, with 7 bases between. The CDR3 DNA follows: TGTGCCAGTAGTATAGGTGGCGGCCAAGAGACCCAGTACTTC. It translates to CASSIGGGQETQYF.

V gene TRBV2 combines with J gene TRBJ2-3, with D maybe TRBD2 (6 bases). This CDR3 spans 15 amino acids. With 4 bases removed from V and 4 bases from J, the gap between germline ends came to 15 bases. CDR1 SNHLY and CDR2 FYNNEI come from the germline V gene. The CDR3 DNA is TGTGCCAGCAGTGCCCCGGGGGACGCCGCAGATACGCAGTATTTT. It codes for CASSAPGDAADTQYF. The whole variable domain, remainder taken from reference TRBV2 and TRBJ2-3, is EPEVTQTPSHQVTQMGQEVILRCVPISNHLYFYWYRQILGQKVEFLVSFYNNEISEKSEIFDDQFSVERPDGSNFTLKIRSTKLEDSAMYFCASSAPGDAADTQYFGPGTRLTVL.

The genes are TRBV13 and TRBJ1-2, with D uncertain. CDR1 PRHDT and CDR2 FYEKMQ come from the germline V gene (reference sequence). Deletions cut 5 bases from V and 3 bases from J, with 19 bases between. This CDR3 spans 16 amino acids. In nucleotides, the CDR3 is TGTGCCAGCAGCCTTACCCTACCATCAGGCTACTATGGCTACACCTTC. It translates to CASSLTLPSGYYGYTF.

The chain joins TRBV7-9 to TRBJ2-2; D ambiguous. Deletions cut 5 bases from V and 6 bases from J, with 10 bases between. Germline CDR1 is SEHNR and CDR2 is FQNEAQ (reference sequence). This CDR3 has 13 residues. The CDR3 here is CASSPQDAGELFF. CDR3 sequence (DNA): TGTGCCAGCAGCCCCCAGGATGCCGGGGAGCTGTTTTTT.

V and J are TRBV27 and TRBJ2-2; TRBD2 agrees at 11 bases. The J segment lost 8 bases and the V segment lost 6 bases, leaving 23 bases of the junction unmatched. The CDR3 sequence is 20 residues long. Germline V lookup: CDR1 MNHEY, CDR2 SMNVEV (reference sequence). The CDR3 region is CASSVGGSGGALTHRGELFF. The CDR3 DNA reads as TGTGCCAGCAGCGTAGGTGGTAGCGGGGGGGCGCTGACTCATCGGGGGGAGCTGTTTTTT.

In nucleotides, the CDR3 is TGTGCCAGCAGTCCCCGCTACGAGCAGTACTTC. Residues: CASSPRYEQYF. This chain joins TRBV6-5 and TRBJ2-7; D not resolved. Germline CDR1 and CDR2: MNHEY and SVGAGI. Trimming removed 5 bases from V and 3 bases from J, with 5 bases in between. The CDR3 sequence is 11 residues long.

The CDR3 loop is CASSLNRNTEAFF. The CDR3 DNA follows: TGTGCCAGCAGCTTAAACAGAAACACTGAAGCTTTCTTT. J is TRBJ1-1 and V is TRBV7-8; the D is unclear. Trimming left V 2 bases short and J 2 bases short, with 6 bases between. Germline CDR1 is SGHVS and CDR2 is FQNEAQ. The CDR3 consists of 13 residues.

This chain uses TRBV4-2 with TRBJ2-1; the match to TRBD2 covers 9 bases. The V and J ends lost 0 bases and 5 bases, in that order; junction bases with no gene match: 11. The CDR3 is 18 residues long. Germline V gene sequence: CDR1 LGHNA, CDR2 YNFKEQ. In nucleotides, the CDR3 is TGTGCCAGCAGCCAAGATCCCCTAGCGGGAACTGGAGACAATGAGCAGTTCTTC. Translated: CASSQDPLAGTGDNEQFF.

The chain couples TRBV5-4 to TRBJ1-1, with 9 bases fitting TRBD1. The CDR3 has 14 residues. The V gene's germline CDR1 is SGHNT and CDR2 YYREEE (reference sequence). J lost 3 bases, V lost 4 bases, and 4 bases had no gene match. CDR3 sequence (DNA): TGTGCCAGCAGCGGGGACAGGGCACACACTGAAGCTTTCTTT. Protein product: CASSGDRAHTEAFF.

This clone was observed a handful of times. The chain has TRBV14 and TRBJ2-1; TRBD1 is a possible D gene (5 bases). Trimming pared 6 bases from V and 0 bases from J, leaving 12 bases between. Germline V lookup: CDR1 SGHDN, CDR2 FVKESK. The CDR3 runs to 15 residues. The CDR3 DNA reads as TGTGCCAGCAGTCCCCGGACATTCTCCTACAATGAGCAGTTCTTC. As protein: CASSPRTFSYNEQFF.

The chain couples TRBV14 to TRBJ1-5; weak D call: TRBD1 (6 bases). Germline V gene sequence: CDR1 SGHDN, CDR2 FVKESK. Trimming took 9 bases from V and 4 from J, leaving 16 bases between them. The CDR3 length is 14 residues. CDR3 amino acids: CARMRGASNQPQHF. CDR3 sequence (DNA): TGTGCCAGAATGCGGGGGGCCTCTAATCAGCCCCAGCATTTT.

The table lists this clone with a few counts. This chain connects TRBV5-1 to TRBJ2-1; TRBD2 might be the D (5 bases). Trimming cost V 0 bases and J 8 bases, with 9 bases left between them. The CDR3 is made up of 13 amino acids. Germline V lookup: CDR1 SGHRS, CDR2 YFSETQ. The CDR3 region is CASSLALDYEQFF. For the CDR3, the DNA is TGCGCCAGCAGCTTGGCCTTGGACTATGAGCAGTTCTTC. The full variable domain, its missing parts supplied by reference TRBV5-1 and TRBJ2-1, is KAGVTQTPRYLIKTRGQQVTLSCSPISGHRSVSWYQQTPGQGLQFLFEYFSETQRNKGNFPGRFSGRQFSNSRSEMNVSTLELGDSALYLCASSLALDYEQFFGPGTRLTVL.

This clone is a singleton in its sample. The rearrangement uses TRBV11-1 and TRBJ2-1; the match to TRBD2 covers 11 bases. This CDR3 has 15 amino acids. Trimming at V came to 0 bases and at J to 7 bases, leaving 2 bases not matched to a gene. Per germline, CDR1 SGHAT and CDR2 FQDESV (reference sequence). The CDR3 loop is CASSLALAGGNEQFF. The CDR3, as DNA: TGTGCCAGCAGCTTAGCCTTAGCGGGAGGGAATGAGCAGTTCTTC.

V is TRBV3-1 (or the pseudogene TRBV3-2) and J is TRBJ2-3; no clear D gene. The CDR3 runs to 13 residues. V gave up 4 bases and J gave up 3 bases, with 8 bases separating them. Germline V gene lookup returns CDR1 LGHDT and CDR2 YNNKEL (reference sequence). Here the CDR3 reads CASSPVGTDTQYF. The DNA of the CDR3 is TGTGCCAGCAGCCCCGTCGGGACAGATACGCAGTATTTT.

The chain has TRBV29-1 and TRBJ2-5; 7 bases match TRBD1. Unmatched junction bases numbered 5, after V lost 8 bases and J lost 5 bases. The CDR3 is made up of 11 amino acids. Germline V gene data show CDR1 as SQVTM and CDR2 as ANQGSEA. CDR3 in DNA: TGCAGCACCCAGACAGGGGAGACCCAGTACTTC. This translates into CSTQTGETQYF.

J is TRBJ2-1 and V is TRBV6-5; D unresolved. Looked up from germline, CDR1 is MNHEY and CDR2 is SVGAGI. This CDR3 has 13 residues. V was shortened by 0 bases and J by 7 bases, with 7 bases between the two germline ends. CDR3 bases: TGTGCCAGCAGTTACTCGAGGAAGAATGAGCAGTTCTTC. It codes for CASSYSRKNEQFF.

This clone was detected only once. The chain links TRBV2 to TRBJ1-1, with TRBD1 matching over 8 bases. Germline V gives CDR1 SNHLY, CDR2 FYNNEI. Trimming at V came to 0 bases and at J to 6 bases, leaving 3 bases not matched to a gene. The CDR3 extends over 14 amino acids. CDR3: CASSEAAGGSEAFF. In DNA form, the CDR3 reads TGTGCCAGCAGTGAAGCTGCAGGGGGCTCTGAAGCTTTCTTT.

The rearrangement links TRBV28 to TRBJ2-7; D is uncertain. CDR3 size: 13 residues. CDR1 MDHEN and CDR2 SYDVKM come from the germline V gene. The germline V and J ends were trimmed by 5 bases and 0 bases, with 8 bases remaining between them. CDR3 in DNA: TGTGCCAGCAGTCCGTGGAGCTCCTACGAGCAGTACTTC. Amino acid sequence: CASSPWSSYEQYF.

The chain combines TRBV3-1 (or the pseudogene TRBV3-2) with TRBJ1-3; D may be TRBD1 (5 bases). The V end lost 8 bases, the J end lost 4 bases, and 12 bases lay between the germline ends. The CDR3 length is 13 residues. The germline gives CDR1 LGHDT, CDR2 YNNKEL (reference sequence). CDR3 amino acids: CASGGRTGNTIYF. CDR3 DNA: TGTGCCAGCGGCGGACGGACAGGAAACACCATATATTTT.

The rearrangement links TRBV7-3 to TRBJ2-5; D is possibly TRBD2 (5 bases). The CDR3 has 15 amino acids. The germline CDR1 and CDR2 sequences are SGHTA and FQGTGA. Trimming took 2 bases from V and 4 from J, leaving 14 bases between them. CDR3 amino acids: CASSLGNVRGETQYF. CDR3 coding DNA: TGTGCCAGCAGCTTAGGAAACGTCCGGGGAGAGACCCAGTACTTC.

This rearrangement joins TRBV4-3 to TRBJ2-6; D remains ambiguous. Germline lookup yields CDR1 LGHNA and CDR2 YSLEER. The CDR3 has 16 amino acids. Trimming took 0 bases from V and 4 from J, leaving 10 bases between them. CDR3 nucleotides: TGCGCCAGCAGCCAAGATGTCTTAGCCGGGGCCAACGTCCTGACTTTC. This sequence encodes CASSQDVLAGANVLTF.

The rearrangement uses TRBV9 and TRBJ2-7; 11 nucleotides line up with TRBD2. The CDR3 length is 17 residues. Trimming at V came to 3 bases and at J to 6 bases, leaving 14 bases not matched to a gene. Germline V lookup: CDR1 SGDLS, CDR2 YYNGEE. CDR3 amino acids: CASSADPTSGRGSEQYF. The DNA for the CDR3 is TGTGCCAGCAGCGCCGATCCTACTAGCGGGAGAGGTAGCGAGCAGTACTTC.